This T cell receptor beta chain was retrieved from a study of blood T cells in healthy people across ages. The length of the CDR3 is 17 residues. Germline loops: CDR1 SEHNR, CDR2 FQNEAQ (reference sequence). This clonotype showed up just a few times. The amount of total RNA extracted per sample was at least 6 micrograms. Then a second PCR, running roughly 7 to 11 cycles, was carried out with a sample-barcoded 5' primer and a J-beta primer mix. TCRdb processed the 5' RACE reads anew with MiXCR; each CDR3 protein has one entry. The data contain around 700,000 distinct CDR3 sequences, 20% to 25% of them singletons. The same data also contributed to another study, on T cells of mothers and their children. From that paper: A few healthy Caucasian mothers, along with their six children, were the donors. The TCR beta CDR3 read count exceeded 9.5 million for each mother and was 2.5 million to 3 million for each child.

This TCR derives from a boy younger than 18 in good health. The sample taken for sequencing was blood. This sequence joins TRBV7-9 and TRBJ2-5, with D possibly being TRBD1 (6 bases). The end of the DNA is better explained by TRBJ2-7, so the J call may be wrong. This CDR3 is CASSLGPGTIRSYEQYF. CDR3 sequence (DNA): TGTGCCAGCAGCTTAGGTCCCGGGACAATCAGATCCTACGAGCAGTACTTC.